One sample yielded the 24 T cell receptor beta chains listed below, sequenced in a study of T cell clonality in common variable immunodeficiency. No antigen has been identified for these receptors. Clones were read by immunoSEQ multiplex PCR, and TCRdb kept only the in-frame ones, dropping some. The profile covers over 30,000 clones, none occurring a single time. Overall study results and limits: Fewer deletions and N-nucleotide insertions were reportedly seen in common variable immunodeficiency TCR beta sequences.

The source material was peripheral blood mononuclear cells. These receptors were taken from a human donor with common variable immunodeficiency.

There are many counts of this clone. Coverage ceases 3 residues before the CDR3 finishes, and the germline J gene fills in the end. The chain links TRBV10-1 to TRBJ2-7, with a possible D match to TRBD1 (5 bases). This CDR3 comprises 13 residues. The germline V gene encodes CDR1 WNHNN and CDR2 SYGVQD (reference sequence). Trimming pared 3 bases from V and 3 bases from J, leaving 9 bases between. The CDR3 loop is CASSEGENYEQYF. The part of the CDR3 DNA that was read is TGCGCCAGCAGTGAAGGGGAAAACTACGAG.

This clone was seen many times. The read halts 3 residues ahead of the CDR3 end, with the missing end drawn from the germline J gene. The chain carries TRBV6-2 or TRBV6-3 and TRBJ2-7, with TRBD2 as a possible D gene (7 bases). CDR1 is MNHEY, CDR2 SVGEGT, per germline. Deletions cut 8 bases from V and 6 bases from J, with 23 bases between. The CDR3 covers 15 residues. The CDR3 sequence: CASAMGAGVVREQYF. The CDR3 bases that were read are TGTGCCAGCGCAATGGGGGCGGGAGTAGTCCGCGAG.

About this clone: The read ends 3 residues before the CDR3 terminus; that terminus is restored from the germline J gene. The V and J genes are TRBV7-3 and TRBJ1-4; no definite D call. There are 14 residues in the CDR3. Germline CDR1 is SGHTA and CDR2 is FQGTGA. With 5 bases removed from V and 1 base from J, the gap between germline ends came to 8 bases. CDR3 loop: CASSPELTNEKLFF. CDR3 bases read: TGTGCCAGCAGCCCTGAACTAACTAATGAAAAA.

Comments on this clone: Read sequence stops 3 residues before the CDR3 end, and the germline J gene provides the missing end. The chain uses TRBV7-6 and TRBJ2-2; 7 bases map to TRBD2. CDR1 and CDR2 from the germline V gene are SGHVS and FNYEAQ. This CDR3 comprises 17 residues. V was clipped by 4 bases and J by 4 bases; unmatched bases: 12. CDR3 bases read: TGTGCCAGCAGCTCTCTCGGGGGAGGGGTTCTCACCGGGGAG. As protein: CASSSLGGGVLTGE. The entire CDR3 sequence reads CASSSLGGGVLTGELFF.

This clone was counted only a few times. The read terminates 3 residues before the CDR3 end, so the remaining end is supplied by the germline J gene. The gene calls are TRBV7-3 and TRBJ2-7, with D perhaps TRBD2 (6 bases). The CDR3 length is 15 residues. Per the germline V gene, CDR1 is SGHTA and CDR2 is FQGTGA. V lost 0 bases and J lost 3, with 12 bases in between. Partial CDR3 DNA: TGTGCCAGCAGCTTAACGCGGGGAAAGGACTACGAG. Residues: CASSLTRGKDYE. The complete CDR3 sequence is CASSLTRGKDYEQYF.

A word on this clone: With the read ending 3 residues before the CDR3 end, the germline J gene is used to fill in that end. The genes are TRBV5-4 and TRBJ2-7; D unclear. Germline CDR1 is SGHNT and CDR2 is YYREEE (reference sequence). This CDR3 is 15 amino acids long. Trimming removed 8 bases at V and 2 bases at J, with 20 bases between. The CDR3 region is CARSPLRVDPYEQYF. The CDR3 bases that were read are TGTGCCAGAAGCCCTCTCCGGGTCGACCCCTACGAG.

This clone appeared many times. With the read ending 3 residues before the CDR3 end, the germline J gene is used to fill in that end. V usage is TRBV30 and J usage is TRBJ2-2; D is possibly TRBD2 (5 bases). This CDR3 contains 13 residues. Germline V lookup: CDR1 GTSNPN, CDR2 SVGIG (reference sequence). V lost 3 bases and J 4 bases, leaving 9 bases between the germline ends. The CDR3 loop reads CAWRPSGTGELFF. CDR3 DNA (partial): TGTGCCTGGAGGCCGAGCGGCACCGGGGAG.

This clone was recorded at least ten times. The read stops 3 residues short of the end of the CDR3; the missing end is completed from the germline J gene. The chain carries TRBV20-1 and TRBJ2-7, with 7 bases identical to TRBD2. Germline V gene sequence: CDR1 DFQATT, CDR2 SNEGSKA (reference sequence). This CDR3 has 13 residues. With 7 bases clipped from V and 2 bases from J, the junction kept 8 bases outside the gene matches. This chain's CDR3 is CSVKREGAYEQYF. The covered CDR3 bases are TGCAGTGTTAAGCGGGAAGGAGCCTACGAG.

This clone was recorded many times. CDR3 bases read: TGTGCCAGCAGCTCCGGGACTAGAGATACG. This translates into CASSSGTRDT. The CDR3 in its entirety is CASSSGTRDTQYF. The rearrangement joins TRBV7-8 to TRBJ2-3; 8 bases agree with TRBD2. Read coverage stops 3 residues before the CDR3 terminus; the germline J gene supplies the remainder. Germline V gene sequence: CDR1 SGHVS, CDR2 FQNEAQ. V trimming: 4 bases; J trimming: 5 bases; junction bases outside the gene matches: 2. The CDR3 contains 13 residues.

In its sample, this clone was seen a few times. The sequence runs out 3 residues before the end of the CDR3; the remainder is reconstructed from the germline J gene. The chain employs TRBV6-1 and TRBJ1-2; no clear D gene. This CDR3 region has 15 residues. The V and J ends lost 2 bases and 1 base respectively, with 11 bases between them. The V gene's germline CDR1 is MNHNS and CDR2 SASEGT. CDR3 in amino acids: CASSERAADNYGYTF. The covered CDR3 bases are TGTGCCAGCAGTGAAAGGGCAGCTGATAACTATGGC.

This clone was detected ten times or more. CDR3 sequence: CASSWAHSREGQNSNQPQHF. The covered CDR3 bases are TGTGCCAGCAGTTGGGCCCACTCACGGGAGGGACAGAATAGCAATCAGCCC. V gene TRBV28 combines with J gene TRBJ1-5; 7 bases are a match to TRBD1. Coverage ceases 3 residues before the CDR3 finishes, and the germline J gene fills in the end. CDR1 is MDHEN, CDR2 SYDVKM, per germline. V trimming: 4 bases; J trimming: 0 bases; junction bases outside the gene matches: 18. The CDR3 runs to 20 residues.

This clone was detected a few times. The read finishes 3 residues shy of the CDR3 end, and the germline J gene is used to complete it. J is TRBJ1-5 and V is TRBV20-1; the D gene is possibly TRBD1 (5 bases). CDR3 length: 14 amino acids. V lost 0 bases and J lost 2, with 8 bases in between. Germline V gene data show CDR1 as DFQATT and CDR2 as SNEGSKA (reference sequence). CDR3 region: CSARDLRGNQPQHF. The CDR3 bases that were read are TGCAGTGCTAGAGATCTCAGGGGCAATCAGCCC.

This clone was seen a few times. Read data end 3 residues before the CDR3 end; the end is taken from the germline J gene. The chain employs TRBV2 and TRBJ2-7, with 8 bases lining up with TRBD1. The CDR3 spans 15 residues. V shed 0 bases and J 0 bases; nucleotides not matched to a gene: 1. CDR1 and CDR2 (germline): SNHLY, FYNNEI. CDR3 sequence: CASSEAQGGSYEQYF. CDR3 DNA (partial): TGTGCCAGCAGTGAAGCACAGGGGGGCTCCTACGAG.

Regarding this clone: The observed sequence ends 3 residues before the CDR3 terminus, with the missing tail filled in from the germline J gene. The genes are TRBV23-1 and TRBJ2-5; 7 nucleotides line up with TRBD1. TRBV23-1 is noted as an ORF with a role that remains uncertain. This CDR3 is built from 15 residues. Trimming cost V 5 bases and J 2 bases; bases outside gene matches: 8. The DNA read from the CDR3 is TGCGCCAGCAGTTCGACAGGGAAGGGGCAAGAGACC. Residues: CASSSTGKGQET. The full CDR3 reads CASSSTGKGQETQYF.

This clone was picked up many times. CDR3 loop: CASSIRGINQPQHF. CDR3 DNA, as far as it was read: TGTGCCAGTAGTATAAGGGGTATCAATCAGCCC. The chain joins TRBV19 to TRBJ1-5, with D perhaps TRBD1 (5 bases). The observed sequence ends 3 residues before the CDR3 terminus, with the missing tail filled in from the germline J gene. The germline V gene encodes CDR1 LNHDA and CDR2 SQIVND (reference sequence). The CDR3 extends over 14 amino acids. Deletions cut 2 bases from V and 3 bases from J, with 8 bases between. The full variable domain, in which reference TRBV19 and TRBJ1-5 provide the parts outside the CDR3, is DGGITQSPKYLFRKEGQNVTLSCEQNLNHDAMYWYRQDPGQGLRLIYYSQIVNDFQKGDIAEGYSVSREKKESFPLTVTSAQKNPTAFYLCASSIRGINQPQHFGDGTRLSIL.

This clone was observed a few times. The read terminates 3 residues ahead of where the CDR3 ends, so the germline J gene completes it. The rearrangement joins TRBV5-6 to TRBJ2-1; TRBD2 might be the D (5 bases). The germline V gene encodes CDR1 SGHDT and CDR2 YYEEEE. This CDR3 region has 13 residues. Trimming stripped 5 bases from V and 6 bases from J, with 12 bases between. The covered CDR3 bases are TGTGCCAGCAGGCGGGCGGAGTTCAATGAG. Translation: CASRRAEFNE. The full CDR3 protein is CASRRAEFNEQFF.

The table lists this clone with many counts. The read comes to an end 3 residues before the CDR3 does, leaving the germline J gene to fill in the end. The genes are TRBV12-3 or TRBV12-4 and TRBJ2-6; D remains ambiguous. The CDR3 has 14 residues. Trimming removed 8 bases from V and 2 bases from J, with 10 bases in between. The chain's CDR3 is CASHRRAGANVLTF. The DNA read from the CDR3 is TGTGCCAGCCATCGTAGGGCTGGGGCCAACGTC.

This clone was seen a few times. With the read ending 3 residues before the CDR3 end, the germline J gene is used to fill in that end. This chain connects TRBV7-9 to TRBJ2-1; D assignment may be TRBD1 or TRBD2 (6 bases each). CDR1 is SEHNR, CDR2 FQNEAQ, per germline (reference sequence). The CDR3 runs to 15 residues. Trimming cost V 5 bases and J 5 bases, with 16 bases left between them. CDR3 bases read: TGTGCCAGCAGCGGAGGGACATTAATAAACAATGAG. This codes for CASSGGTLINNE. The full-length CDR3 reads as CASSGGTLINNEQFF.

A few counts support this clone. The DNA ends 3 residues before the CDR3 does, and the rest of the CDR3 is filled in from the germline J gene. J is TRBJ2-7 and V is TRBV6-2 or TRBV6-3; TRBD2 might be the D (6 bases). The CDR3 is made up of 13 amino acids. The V gene's germline CDR1 is MNHEY and CDR2 SVGEGT. The V end was cut by 7 bases, the J end by 2 bases, with 12 bases between. CDR3 amino acids: CASIRRGTYEQYF. The DNA read from the CDR3 is TGTGCCAGCATTAGACGGGGGACCTACGAG.

Many counts were recorded for this clone. The CDR3 end is not reached by the read, which stops 3 residues before it; the germline J gene fills it in. This chain uses TRBV30 with TRBJ1-2, with 8 nucleotides matching TRBD1. Germline V gene data show CDR1 as GTSNPN and CDR2 as SVGIG (reference sequence). V lost 2 bases, J lost 4 bases, and 0 bases stayed unmatched. The CDR3 spans 12 residues. The covered CDR3 bases are TGTGCCTGGAGTACAGGGGGCTATGGC. Residues: CAWSTGGYG. The full CDR3 protein is CAWSTGGYGYTF.

This clone was counted between two and nine times. Read sequence stops 3 residues before the CDR3 end, and the germline J gene provides the missing end. The V gene is TRBV6-2 or TRBV6-3, the J gene TRBJ2-6; D perhaps matches TRBD1 (5 bases). The V gene lost 7 bases and the J gene lost 4 bases, with 14 bases spanning the gap. Per the germline V gene, CDR1 is MNHEY and CDR2 is SVGEGT. CDR3 size: 15 residues. Incomplete CDR3 DNA: TGTGCCAGCATCAAGGGGTTCGCCGGGGCCAACGTC. This sequence encodes CASIKGFAGANV. The whole CDR3 reads CASIKGFAGANVLTF.

This clone has a count of ten or more. The read terminates 3 residues ahead of where the CDR3 ends, so the germline J gene completes it. The chain is built from TRBV19 and TRBJ2-1; 9 nucleotides agree with TRBD2. This CDR3 comprises 15 residues. With V trimmed by 4 bases and J by 1 base, 2 bases remained unmatched. Per the germline V gene, CDR1 is LNHDA and CDR2 is SQIVND (reference sequence). The CDR3 bases that were read are TGTGCCAGTAGTAGACTAGCGGAGTCCTACAATGAG. Its protein is CASSRLAESYNE. The CDR3 as a whole reads CASSRLAESYNEQFF. Full variable domain (missing parts from reference TRBV19 and TRBJ2-1): DGGITQSPKYLFRKEGQNVTLSCEQNLNHDAMYWYRQDPGQGLRLIYYSQIVNDFQKGDIAEGYSVSREKKESFPLTVTSAQKNPTAFYLCASSRLAESYNEQFFGPGTRLTVL.

A remark on this clone: The read is 3 residues too short to cover the CDR3 end, so that end is filled in from the germline J gene. V and J are TRBV2 and TRBJ2-1, with a possible D match to TRBD2 (5 bases). Per germline, CDR1 SNHLY and CDR2 FYNNEI. The CDR3 totals 11 residues. V lost 6 bases to trimming and J lost 7 bases, with 7 bases between them. CDR3 residues: CASRLANEQFF. The CDR3 DNA, read in part, is TGTGCCAGCAGGCTAGCAAATGAG.

This clone was seen many times. The CDR3 is cut off 3 residues early in the read; its end comes from the germline J gene. The rearrangement links TRBV20-1 to TRBJ2-5; 8 bases agree with TRBD2. Germline CDR1 is DFQATT and CDR2 is SNEGSKA (reference sequence). This CDR3 is 16 amino acids long. V was clipped by 0 bases and J by 5 bases; unmatched bases: 11. The sequenced CDR3 bases are TGCAGTGCTAGAGATTCCGCGAGCGGGAGTTTTGAGACC. Amino acid sequence: CSARDSASGSFET. The whole CDR3 protein is CSARDSASGSFETQYF.